This entry concerns a single T cell receptor beta chain. These data come from a study of shared clonotypes between healthy human individuals. Background on the study: In total, the donors were a couple of women and a few men aged 18 to 49.

The input for sorted-subset replicate PCRs was 200 to 250 ng DNA, around 30,000 T cell genomes. Only in-frame clones appear in the TCRdb table, and some are missing; sequencing was by immunoSEQ multiplex PCR. Among 2 million to 2.5 million clones listed, about 92% were seen once. Germline CDR1 reads MGHRA; CDR2 reads YSYEKL. The CDR3 extends over 15 amino acids. The V and J ends lost 3 bases and 3 bases, in that order; junction bases with no gene match: 3. Material: naive CD4+ T cells from PBMCs. Subset reported: CD45RA+ positively selected. The TCR was taken from a man younger than 30 in good health. Some clones in this sample may be carry-over from other donors' samples. The chain carries TRBV4-1 and TRBJ2-3, with 10 bases aligning to TRBD2. The CDR3 loop reads CASSQVAGGTDTQYF. The CDR3 coding sequence is TGCGCCAGCAGCCAGGTAGCGGGAGGAACAGATACGCAGTATTTT.